The TCR beta chain under discussion was sequenced for a study of blood T cell repertoires in COVID-19. Study background: The United States, Italy and Spain supplied acute and convalescent COVID-19 samples. Nucleic acid was either cDNA or gDNA, and it came from T cells, B-cell-depleted T cells, or PBMCs.

V lost 1 base and J lost 5; bases outside the gene matches: 8. The length of the CDR3 is 17 residues. The V gene's germline CDR1 is SNHLY and CDR2 FYNNEI. Authors' methods: Reference gene primer amplification yielded estimated nucleated cell counts. TCRdb keeps only in-frame clones here, not all; method: immunoSEQ multiplex PCR. V, J and clone size derive from that table, while D and trimming were established from the DNA sequence. This table holds some 130,000 clones, around 85% found once. This sequence was found in a woman aged 45 to 65 with acute or convalescent COVID-19. The sample consisted of peripheral blood. The chain uses TRBV2 and TRBJ1-6; 7 nucleotides align to TRBD1. This CDR3 reads CASSEEGTAPNNSPLHF. The CDR3 DNA sequence: TGTGCCAGCAGTGAAGAGGGGACAGCTCCTAATAATTCACCCCTCCACTTT. Combining the CDR3 with reference TRBV2 and TRBJ1-6 gives the whole variable domain EPEVTQTPSHQVTQMGQEVILRCVPISNHLYFYWYRQILGQKVEFLVSFYNNEISEKSEIFDDQFSVERPDGSNFTLKIRSTKLEDSAMYFCASSEEGTAPNNSPLHFGNGTRLTVT.